The 30 T cell receptor beta chains listed next were all sequenced from one sample in a study of type 1 regulatory T cells. TCRdb re-called the reads through MiXCR, storing one row per CDR3 protein. In the table there are some 71,000 distinct CDR3 sequences, under 25% of which are singletons. The antigens these receptors bind are not known. Study results and limitations: Compared with non-type 1 regulatory T cells, type 1 regulatory T cells showed a more restricted TCR repertoire.

The sequenced sample was cultured type 1 regulatory T (Tr1) cells, either the whole culture or a sorted fraction (not recorded which). Receptor source: a human donor in good health.

This clonotype was observed a handful of times. The rearrangement links TRBV14 to TRBJ1-5; D is ambiguous. CDR1 and CDR2 (germline): SGHDN, FVKESK. Between the trimmed V and J ends, which lost 1 base and 6 bases, there was a span of 13 bases. This CDR3 contains 15 residues. DNA of the CDR3: TGTGCCAGCAGCCAAGCGGGGAGGTTCGGTCAGCCCCAGCATTTT. Translated, it gives CASSQAGRFGQPQHF.

At least ten counts were recorded for this clonotype. V and J are TRBV2 and TRBJ1-6; no firm D call. The CDR3 runs to 14 residues. Trimming removed 5 bases from V and 14 bases from J, with 19 bases in between. Germline V gene sequence: CDR1 SNHLY, CDR2 FYNNEI. This CDR3 is CASSRASSYSTLHF. CDR3 DNA sequence: TGTGCCAGCAGTCGGGCCTCAAGTTATTCGACCCTCCACTTT.

This clonotype came up a few times. The rearrangement links TRBV28 to TRBJ1-1; 7 positions match TRBD1. CDR3 length equals 16 residues. Germline V gene lookup returns CDR1 MDHEN and CDR2 SYDVKM. V gave up 2 bases and J gave up 6 bases; unmatched junction bases: 12. The CDR3 sequence is CASSLRGQRVFPEAFF. In nucleotides, the CDR3 is TGTGCCAGCAGTTTACGGGGACAGAGAGTGTTCCCTGAAGCTTTCTTT.

This chain joins TRBV6-2 or TRBV6-3 and TRBJ1-1; no reliable D call. The CDR3 consists of 14 residues. V shed 5 bases and J shed 1 base, with 11 bases lying between them. Germline V gene data show CDR1 as MNHEY and CDR2 as SVGEGT. In DNA form, the CDR3 reads TGTGCCAGCAGTCGTCGGACTGGGAACACTGAAGCTTTCTTT. Its protein is CASSRRTGNTEAFF.

This clonotype was seen repeatedly, ten times or more. The chain links TRBV12-3 or TRBV12-4 to TRBJ1-1; D uncertain. Deletions cut 5 bases from V and 0 bases from J, with 10 bases between. There are 14 residues in the CDR3. CDR3 amino acids: CASSPRLMNTEAFF. CDR3 DNA sequence: TGTGCCAGCAGTCCCAGACTTATGAACACTGAAGCTTTCTTT.

The chain is built from TRBV7-9 and TRBJ2-6; D uncertain. V shed 1 base and J shed 6 bases, with 4 bases lying between them. CDR1 and CDR2 (germline): SEHNR, FQNEAQ (reference sequence). The CDR3 contains 13 residues. The chain's CDR3 is CASSLVMANVLTF. The DNA of the CDR3 is TGTGCCAGCAGCTTAGTGATGGCCAACGTCCTGACTTTC.

This clonotype was seen a handful of times. The V gene is TRBV27, the J gene TRBJ2-7; D uncertain. Trimming cost V 2 bases and J 2 bases, with 10 bases left between them. CDR3 length: 14 amino acids. Germline lookup yields CDR1 MNHEY and CDR2 SMNVEV (reference sequence). The CDR3 loop is CASSLRPDAYEQYF. The CDR3 coding sequence is TGTGCCAGCAGTTTACGGCCGGATGCCTACGAGCAGTACTTC.

The V and J genes are TRBV27 and TRBJ1-2, with D hard to call. Germline V gives CDR1 MNHEY, CDR2 SMNVEV (reference sequence). Between the trimmed V and J ends, which lost 2 bases and 2 bases, there was a span of 6 bases. CDR3 length: 13 amino acids. CDR3 nucleotides: TGTGCCAGCAGTTTACGGGAAAACTATGGCTACACCTTC. Translated, it gives CASSLRENYGYTF.

This clonotype was observed a few times. This chain links TRBV12-3 or TRBV12-4 with TRBJ1-3; D might be TRBD1 (5 bases). This CDR3 has 16 amino acids. V shed 1 base and J shed 4 bases, with 14 bases lying between them. CDR3 residues: CASSLVSGNRGNTIYF. The CDR3 bases are TGTGCCAGCAGTTTAGTGTCAGGGAATCGAGGAAACACCATATATTTT.

Only a few counts were recorded for this clonotype. The chain uses TRBV18 and TRBJ2-1; the D gene is possibly TRBD2 (6 bases). Trimming shortened V by 6 bases and J by 5 bases, and 14 bases separated the two germline ends. Germline CDR1 is KGHSH and CDR2 is LQKENI. The CDR3 totals 14 residues. This chain's CDR3 is CASSSLPGDNEQFF. DNA of the CDR3: TGTGCCAGCTCTTCTCTACCGGGAGACAATGAGCAGTTCTTC.

The chain is built from TRBV12-3 or TRBV12-4 and TRBJ2-7; TRBD2 aligns across 7 bases. V shed 3 bases and J 0 bases; nucleotides not matched to a gene: 2. The CDR3 consists of 14 residues. The CDR3 bases are TGTGCCAGCAGTTTCCTAGCGGCCTCCTACGAGCAGTACTTC. Translating gives CASSFLAASYEQYF.

This sequence joins TRBV12-3 or TRBV12-4 and TRBJ1-6; possible D gene TRBD1, 6 bases. Trimming stripped 2 bases from V and 7 bases from J, with 15 bases between. CDR3 length: 16 residues. In nucleotides, the CDR3 is TGTGCCAGCAGTTTAAAGGCGACAGGTTTGAATTCACCCCTCCACTTT. Residues: CASSLKATGLNSPLHF.

This clonotype appeared a few times. The chain carries TRBV20-1 and TRBJ2-1; D call uncertain. The CDR3 is 14 amino acids. Per germline, CDR1 DFQATT and CDR2 SNEGSKA (reference sequence). V was shortened by 1 base and J by 3 bases, with 10 bases between the two germline ends. CDR3 sequence (DNA): TGCAGTGCTAGAGTGGAGTTGGGCTACAATGAGCAGTTCTTC. Translation: CSARVELGYNEQFF.

This clonotype came up a few times. The chain has TRBV5-1 and TRBJ2-4; D might be TRBD1 (5 bases). This CDR3 region has 14 residues. V was cut by 4 bases and J by 3 bases, with 11 bases left in between. Germline V gene sequence: CDR1 SGHRS, CDR2 YFSETQ. The CDR3 nucleotides are TGCGCCAGCAGCCCAACTGACAGCAAAAACATTCAGTACTTC. It codes for CASSPTDSKNIQYF.

The chain recombines TRBV27 with TRBJ2-1; D might be TRBD2 (6 bases). V dropped 8 bases and J dropped 4 bases, with 12 bases sitting between them. The CDR3 has 13 residues. The germline V gene has CDR1 MNHEY and CDR2 SMNVEV (reference sequence). The CDR3 sequence: CASGRRVYNEQFF. CDR3 nucleotides: TGTGCCAGCGGCAGGAGGGTGTACAATGAGCAGTTCTTC.

Remarks on this clonotype: Possible read error: a much larger clone is one base away. CDR3 loop: CATGRDGGETNEKLFF. The CDR3, as DNA: TGTGCCACCGGCAGAGATGGTGGGGAGACCAATGAAAAACTGTTTTTT. The chain has TRBV15 and TRBJ1-4; D not resolved. The germline V gene has CDR1 LNHNV and CDR2 YYDKDF (reference sequence). The length of the CDR3 is 16 residues.

The sample holds a few counts of this clonotype. The gene calls are TRBV9 and TRBJ2-7; no definite D call. Germline-derived CDR1 and CDR2 are SGDLS and YYNGEE. This CDR3 region has 15 residues. Trimming took off 0 bases at V and 4 bases at J, with 14 bases between the two ends. As DNA, the CDR3 is TGTGCCAGCAGCGTAGGGCTTTCGCTAGATTACGAGCAGTACTTC. It translates to CASSVGLSLDYEQYF.

This clonotype is a singleton in its sample. The rearrangement links TRBV28 to TRBJ2-3, with TRBD2 matching over 8 bases. Germline values: CDR1 MDHEN, CDR2 SYDVKM. The V segment lost 4 bases and the J segment 2 bases; nucleotides outside the gene matches: 11. CDR3 length: 17 amino acids. CDR3 protein: CASSSSEAGGFTDTQYF. The DNA of the CDR3 is TGTGCCAGCAGTTCCTCCGAGGCGGGAGGCTTCACAGATACGCAGTATTTT.

The genes are TRBV29-1 and TRBJ1-2; D perhaps matches TRBD1 (5 bases). Trimming removed 0 bases from V and 7 bases from J, with 21 bases in between. CDR3 length: 16 residues. Per the germline V gene, CDR1 is SQVTM and CDR2 is ANQGSEA. CDR3 in amino acids: CSVEDPEVRPRGGYTF. DNA for the CDR3: TGCAGCGTTGAAGATCCTGAAGTGAGGCCAAGGGGTGGCTACACCTTC.

V gene TRBV2 combines with J gene TRBJ2-6, with D hard to call. This CDR3 has 15 residues. The germline V gene has CDR1 SNHLY and CDR2 FYNNEI. Trimming left V 5 bases short and J 4 bases short, with 12 bases between. CDR3 region: CASSPALGGANVLTF. The CDR3 region has the DNA TGTGCCAGCAGTCCCGCGCTAGGGGGGGCCAACGTCCTGACTTTC.

The rearrangement links TRBV2 to TRBJ2-1, with D maybe TRBD2 (5 bases). Trimming took off 7 bases at V and 6 bases at J, with 19 bases between the two ends. Per the germline V gene, CDR1 is SNHLY and CDR2 is FYNNEI. The CDR3 totals 15 residues. CDR3 nucleotide sequence: TGTGCCAGCACCGAGCGGCGGGCTGAGGTCAATGAGCAGTTCTTC. It yields the protein CASTERRAEVNEQFF.

In the case of this clonotype: One end of the junction is discordant with germline, which a read error may explain. The rearrangement joins TRBV20-1 to TRBJ1-2, with D uncertain. This CDR3 is built from 12 residues. In germline, CDR1 is DFQATT, CDR2 SNEGSKA (reference sequence). The CDR3 DNA is TGCGGTGCTAGAAGCCAGAGTTATGGCTACACCTTC. Translated: CGARSQSYGYTF.

The chain couples TRBV18 to TRBJ2-2; unclear D gene. Per germline, CDR1 KGHSH and CDR2 LQKENI. There are 15 residues in the CDR3. V was clipped by 3 bases and J by 2 bases, with 10 bases between them. The CDR3 sequence is CASSPQTGNTGELFF. DNA of the CDR3: TGTGCCAGCTCACCGCAGACCGGAAACACCGGGGAGCTGTTTTTT.

This clonotype came up a few times. The chain joins TRBV18 to TRBJ2-5; 10 bases are shared with TRBD2. V lost 2 bases and J lost 1; bases outside the gene matches: 4. The CDR3 runs 16 residues. Germline loops: CDR1 KGHSH, CDR2 LQKENI. The CDR3 is CASSPGSGRPQETQYF. Here the CDR3 DNA reads TGTGCCAGCTCACCAGGTAGCGGGAGGCCCCAAGAGACCCAGTACTTC.

This sequence joins TRBV4-2 and TRBJ2-2; 16 bases align to TRBD2. This CDR3 is built from 20 residues. The V gene's germline CDR1 is LGHNA and CDR2 YNFKEQ. J was trimmed by 1 base and V by 4 bases; bases with no gene match: 9. In nucleotides, the CDR3 is TGTGCCAGCAGCCGAGAGGGACTAGCGGGAGGGCGGCGGAACACCGGGGAGCTGTTTTTT. This sequence encodes CASSREGLAGGRRNTGELFF.

This clonotype was counted many times. The chain employs TRBV5-6 and TRBJ2-7; D is uncertain. Germline values: CDR1 SGHDT, CDR2 YYEEEE. This CDR3 region has 11 residues. The V gene lost 7 bases and the J gene lost 5 bases, with 10 bases spanning the gap. The CDR3 spells CASSRAHEQYF. Here the CDR3 DNA reads TGTGCCAGCTCCCGTGCCCACGAGCAGTACTTC.

Details on this clonotype: Compared with germline, one end of the junction differs, possibly owing to a read error. V is TRBV5-6 and J is TRBJ2-1; the match to TRBD2 covers 9 bases. This CDR3 has 16 residues. Germline lookup yields CDR1 SGHDT and CDR2 YYEEEE. The CDR3 DNA follows: TGTGCCAGCAGTCTCAGTGCCGGGACTAGCATTAGGAACAGGATCTTC. Protein product: CASSLSAGTSIRNRIF.

The chain couples TRBV3-1 to TRBJ2-7; D possibly uses TRBD1 or TRBD2 (6 bases each). CDR1 and CDR2 from the germline V gene are LGHDT and YNNKEL (reference sequence). The CDR3 contains 13 residues. V was trimmed by 4 bases and J by 2 bases, leaving 9 bases between them. The CDR3, as DNA: TGTGCCAGCAGCCTAGGGGGGCCCTACGAGCAGTACTTC. It encodes CASSLGGPYEQYF.

Points on this clonotype: This may be a read error: a much more frequent sequence differs by one nucleotide. The genes are TRBV7-3 and TRBJ2-1; a possible D gene is TRBD2 (6 bases). Germline assignment: CDR1 SGHTA and CDR2 FQGTGA. V was cut by 2 bases and J by 5 bases, with 13 bases left in between. This CDR3 is built from 15 residues. CDR3 sequence (DNA): TGTGCCAGCAGCTTACCGGCGGGAATTAACAATGAGCAGTTCTTC. It encodes CASSLPAGINNEQFF.

This CDR3 reads CASSLAGGRNNEQFF. In DNA, the CDR3 is TGCGCCAGCAGCTTAGCGGGAGGAAGAAACAATGAGCAGTTCTTC. The V call is TRBV5-1, the J call TRBJ2-1; TRBD2 agrees at 9 bases. This CDR3 spans 15 amino acids. Germline V gives CDR1 SGHRS, CDR2 YFSETQ. V trimming: 2 bases; J trimming: 5 bases; junction bases outside the gene matches: 5.